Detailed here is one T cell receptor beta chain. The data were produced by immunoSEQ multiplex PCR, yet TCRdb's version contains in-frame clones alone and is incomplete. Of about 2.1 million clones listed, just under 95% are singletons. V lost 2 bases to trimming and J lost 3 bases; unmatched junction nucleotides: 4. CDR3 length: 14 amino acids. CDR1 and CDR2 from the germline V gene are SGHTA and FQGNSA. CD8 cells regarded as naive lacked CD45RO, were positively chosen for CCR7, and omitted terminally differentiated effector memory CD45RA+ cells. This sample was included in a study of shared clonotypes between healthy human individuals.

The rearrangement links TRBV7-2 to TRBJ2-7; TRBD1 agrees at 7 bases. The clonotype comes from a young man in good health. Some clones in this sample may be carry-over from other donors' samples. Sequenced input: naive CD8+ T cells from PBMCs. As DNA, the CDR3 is TGTGCCAGCAGCTTAAGGGGACAGATCTACGAGCAGTACTTC. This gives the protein CASSLRGQIYEQYF.